This TCR beta chain was sequenced for a study of T cell responses to AZD1222 COVID-19 vaccine. General study points: Donor demographics were predominantly white British with a female majority; clonal diversity may be underestimated.

The CDR3 is 14 amino acids. Between the trimmed V and J ends, which lost 4 bases and 7 bases, there was a span of 11 bases. Germline V gene data show CDR1 as MNHEY and CDR2 as SVGAGI. Remarks on this clone: Its antigen is not known.

Using immunoSEQ multiplex PCR, the repertoire was profiled, and TCRdb retains in-frame clones only, with some absent. The sample carries fewer than 120,000 clones, less than 95% recorded once. V is TRBV6-5 and J is TRBJ1-6, with TRBD1 as a possible D gene (5 bases). This TCR came from an adult in good health. The sample here was peripheral blood, taken on day 0 of AZD1222 vaccination. CDR3 loop: CASSLGRKNSPLHF. The CDR3 DNA reads as TGTGCCAGCAGTTTGGGACGCAAAAATTCACCCCTCCACTTT.